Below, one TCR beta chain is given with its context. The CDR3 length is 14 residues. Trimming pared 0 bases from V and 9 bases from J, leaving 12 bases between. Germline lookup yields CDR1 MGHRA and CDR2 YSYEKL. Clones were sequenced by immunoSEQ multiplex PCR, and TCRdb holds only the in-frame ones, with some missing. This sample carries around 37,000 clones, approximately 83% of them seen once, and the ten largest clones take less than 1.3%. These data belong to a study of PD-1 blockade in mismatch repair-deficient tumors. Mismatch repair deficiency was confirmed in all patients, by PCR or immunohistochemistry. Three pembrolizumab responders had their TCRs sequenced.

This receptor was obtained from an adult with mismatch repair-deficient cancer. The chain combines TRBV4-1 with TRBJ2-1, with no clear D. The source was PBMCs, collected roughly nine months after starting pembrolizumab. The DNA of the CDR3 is TGCGCCAGCAGCCAAGATCCACCGGTCGGTGAGCAGTTCTTC. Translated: CASSQDPPVGEQFF.